The subject of this entry is one T cell receptor (beta chain). Its antigen remains unknown. These data are taken from a study of memory CD4+ T cells and cytomegalovirus serostatus. Overall study results and limits: CD4+ memory repertoires contained about 40% of the 164 reported CMV TCRbeta sequences. Suggested: most of the CMV-linked TCR signature lies in CD4+ memory cells.

V dropped 5 bases and J dropped 5; count of bases not matched to a gene: 3. The CDR3 contains 14 residues. The germline gives CDR1 LNHDA, CDR2 SQIVND (reference sequence). The sort gate was single viable CD3+CD4+CD8-CD45RO+ cells for memory CD4+ T cells. Total CD4+ T cells were enriched by CD4 positive selection. The method was immunoSEQ multiplex PCR; TCRdb's version includes in-frame clones alone and lacks a portion of them. Here the sample spans roughly 40,000 clones, 79% being singletons. The sequencing input was memory CD4+ T cells from blood. This receptor was identified in an adult in good health and CMV-seronegative. The genes are TRBV19 and TRBJ2-7, with 13 bases aligning to TRBD2. The CDR3 DNA sequence: TGTGCCAGTAGTGGGACTAGCGGGAACCACGAGCAGTACTTC. Translation: CASSGTSGNHEQYF.